The entry below gives a single TCR beta chain sequence along with its context. The record originates from a study of blood T cell repertoires in COVID-19. Study as a whole: PBMCs, B-cell-depleted T cells, or T cells provided the cDNA or gDNA that made up the material.

As originally analysed: Reference gene primer amplification gave nucleated cell count estimates. The protocol was immunoSEQ multiplex PCR, while the TCRdb copy is restricted to in-frame clones and leaves out a portion. D and trimming were read from the DNA, whereas the V and J calls and clone size are those reported in that table. The sample has about 230,000 clones, around 83% seen once. The germline gives CDR1 SGHDT, CDR2 YYEEEE. V gave up 4 bases and J gave up 1 base; unmatched junction bases: 3. This CDR3 region has 14 residues. The specimen sequenced was peripheral blood. The rearrangement uses TRBV5-6 and TRBJ1-2; TRBD1 aligns across 8 bases. This TCR was sampled from a woman between 40 and 55 years old who had recovered from COVID-19. The CDR3 here is CASSRGQVNYGYTF. As DNA, the CDR3 is TGTGCCAGCAGCCGGGGACAGGTTAACTATGGCTACACCTTC.